The rows below give T cell receptor beta chains drawn from one sample of a study of blood T cell repertoires in COVID-19. The method was immunoSEQ multiplex PCR; TCRdb's version includes in-frame clones alone and lacks a portion of them. The sample records around 25,000 clones, 85% to 90% being singletons. The sequencing sample was made of peripheral blood. These receptors were taken from a woman aged 80 or over with acute or convalescent COVID-19. CDR3s include the opening cysteine and the closing phenylalanine or tryptophan.

>TRBJ2-7|TRBV7-2
CASSLARLGQGEQYF
>TRBJ1-4|TRBV5-4
CASSAGGEKLFF
>TRBJ1-2|TRBV6-5
CASSYNEAGAGYTF
>TRBJ2-3|TRBV10-1
CASSEPTSTDTQYF
>TRBJ1-5|TRBV6-2/TRBV6-3
CASSYWSHNTQPQHF
>TRBJ1-1|TRBV21-1
CARDLGQGGTEAFF
>TRBJ2-1|TRBV19
CASSPMGLAAEQFF
>TRBJ2-7|TRBV6-2/TRBV6-3
CASSVSGTSGIEQYF
>TRBJ2-1|TRBV5-5
CASSLSLGNSYNEQFF
>TRBJ2-1|TRBV18
CASSLNRDNEQFF
>TRBJ2-7|TRBV20-1
CSAAPGNEQYF
>TRBJ2-2|TRBV20-1
CSASKPGGNRAGELFF
>TRBJ2-7|TRBV6-5
CASSHRGGEQYF
>TRBJ2-7|TRBV6-5
CASSLDRAYEQYF
>TRBJ2-3|TRBV27
CASSPLMGAQIRSIF
>TRBJ2-3|TRBV10-3
CAISELGGKGTQYF
>TRBJ1-1|TRBV6-5
CASTFRGRLTEAFF
>TRBJ1-2|TRBV2
CASSTRVGYGYTF
>TRBJ1-2|TRBV7-9
CASSLGRVYGYTF
>TRBJ2-1|TRBV25-1
CASRDRGGDYNEQFF
>TRBJ2-3|TRBV5-1
CASSADGTSVTDTQYF
>TRBJ2-7|TRBV9
CASGNRADEQYF
>TRBJ1-5|TRBV30
CAWRSPGQPQHF
>TRBJ2-5|TRBV27
CASSKQERETQYF
>TRBJ1-5|TRBV5-1
CASSLGGQSNQPQHF
>TRBJ2-3|TRBV5-1
CASSAGGYTDTQYF
>TRBJ2-2|TRBV7-9
CASSLRGNTGELFF
>TRBJ1-2|TRBV6-5
CASSWDSLGGGYTF
>TRBJ2-1|TRBV29-1
CSVGTSGGGEQFF
>TRBJ2-1|TRBV6-5
CASFPGQGRNEQFF
>TRBJ2-3|TRBV7-2
CASSPQGLAVRADTQYF
>TRBJ2-7|TRBV27
CASSRQGGDEQYF